This T cell receptor beta chain was sequenced in a study of T cells expressing NK-cell markers. Study context: Sorted CD3+CD56+NKG2C+, CD3+CD56+NKG2C- and CD3+CD56-NKG2C+ T cells provided the TCR beta repertoires.

Study-wide findings and caveats: For four donors, these clonotypes were likewise the leading ones in the CD3+CD56-NKG2C+ fraction.

This CDR3 has 17 amino acids. Per the germline V gene, CDR1 is SGDLS and CDR2 is YYNGEE. A note on this clonotype: Its target is not known.

Template switching by 5'RACE with UMIs generated the TCR beta cDNA. TCRdb reprocessed the 5' RACE reads and reports one entry per CDR3 protein, with no DNA. Recorded here are 350,000 to 450,000 distinct CDR3 sequences; the top ten clones represent about 5.2%. Sequenced input: blood T cells: a sorted CD56 or NKG2C T cell subset, CD4+ or CD8+ T cells, or bulk PBMC T cells (not recorded which). The genes are TRBV9 and TRBJ2-3; the TCRdb call, TRBD1, lacks DNA for checking. This TCR was recovered from a man between 18 and 69 years old in good health. CDR3 loop: CASSPWLTGEYTDTQYF.